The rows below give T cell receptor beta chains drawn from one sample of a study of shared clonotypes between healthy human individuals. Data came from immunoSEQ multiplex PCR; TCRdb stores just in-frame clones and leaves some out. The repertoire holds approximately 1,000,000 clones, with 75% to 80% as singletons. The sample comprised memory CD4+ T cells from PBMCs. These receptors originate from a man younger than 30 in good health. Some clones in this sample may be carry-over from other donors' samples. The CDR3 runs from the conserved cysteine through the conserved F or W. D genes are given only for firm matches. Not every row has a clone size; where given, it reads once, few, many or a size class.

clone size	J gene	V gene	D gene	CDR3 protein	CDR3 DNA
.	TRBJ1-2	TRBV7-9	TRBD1	CASSFLQGALGYTF	TGTGCCAGCAGCTTCCTACAGGGGGCGCTTGGCTACACCTTC
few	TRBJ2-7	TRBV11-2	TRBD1	CASSWDRGSYEQYF	TGTGCCAGCAGCTGGGACAGGGGCTCCTACGAGCAGTACTTC
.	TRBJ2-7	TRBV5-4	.	CASSFWSRLGEQYF	TGTGCCAGCAGCTTTTGGTCTAGGTTGGGCGAGCAGTACTTC
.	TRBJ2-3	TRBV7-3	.	CASSPATDTQYF	TGTGCCAGCAGCCCCGCTACAGATACGCAGTATTTT
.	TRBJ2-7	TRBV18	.	CASSPGSGQTEQYF	TGTGCCAGCTCACCAGGGTCGGGTCAAACCGAGCAGTACTTC
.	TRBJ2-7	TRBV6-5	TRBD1	CASSPRDREDEQYF	TGTGCCAGCAGCCCCCGGGACAGGGAGGACGAGCAGTACTTC
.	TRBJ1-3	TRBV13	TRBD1	CASSPGTGLNTIYF	TGTGCCAGCAGCCCCGGGACAGGGTTAAACACCATATATTTT
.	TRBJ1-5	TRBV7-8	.	CASSLVSEDQPQHF	TGTGCCAGCAGCTTAGTTTCGGAGGATCAGCCCCAGCATTTT
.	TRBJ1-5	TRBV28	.	CASQQLSNQPQHF	TGTGCCAGCCAACAGCTTAGCAATCAGCCCCAGCATTTT
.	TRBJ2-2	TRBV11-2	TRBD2	CASSPGTSGSTGELFF	TGTGCCAGCAGCCCCGGGACTAGCGGGAGCACCGGGGAGCTGTTTTTT
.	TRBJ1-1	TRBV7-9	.	CASSLAMNTEAFF	TGTGCCAGCAGCTTAGCGATGAACACTGAAGCTTTCTTT
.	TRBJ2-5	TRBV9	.	CASSASVGGEETQYF	TGTGCCAGCAGCGCGTCAGTAGGGGGGGAAGAGACCCAGTACTTC
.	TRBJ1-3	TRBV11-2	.	CASSRYGNTIYF	TGTGCCAGCAGCAGATACGGAAACACCATATATTTT
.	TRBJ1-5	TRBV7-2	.	CASRSIAGSNQPQHF	TGTGCCAGCAGGTCGATCGCGGGAAGCAATCAGCCCCAGCATTTT
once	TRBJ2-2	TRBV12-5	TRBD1	CASGLRDRDTGELFF	TGTGCTAGTGGTCTCAGGGACAGAGACACCGGGGAGCTGTTTTTT
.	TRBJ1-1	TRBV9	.	CASSVQGSTEAFF	TGTGCCAGCAGCGTACAGGGCAGCACTGAAGCTTTCTTT
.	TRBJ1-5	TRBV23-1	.	CASSQSGRINQPQHF	TGCGCCAGCAGTCAATCGGGCCGGATCAATCAGCCCCAGCATTTT